The TCR beta chain under discussion was sequenced for a study of control samples from healthy donors and cancer patients (dated by TCRdb to 2018 to 2020). Library prep was done by the immunoSEQ multiplex PCR assay. This immuneACCESS table, as held by TCRdb, lists in-frame sequences with V and J called but not all clones. Of the missing ones, under half trace to an unresolved V gene in checked studies; the others have no known cause. In all, the sample holds approximately 70,000 clones, and 75% to 85% of those were seen once. Of the sample, roughly 14% falls within the top ten clones. The germline ends are 11 bases apart after V is trimmed by 3 bases and J by 2 bases. From the germline V gene, CDR1 is SGHRS and CDR2 is YFSETQ. The CDR3 covers 14 residues, taking in both the cysteine and the phenylalanine. The read is trimmed to its CDR3 DNA, 42 bases read in frame from base 1. Concerning this clone itself: The target of this receptor is not known. No base quality information exists; no much larger clone differs at one position.

This TCR was recovered from a man aged 60 to 69 in good health. The chain joins TRBV5-1 to TRBJ1-1; no D gene can be assigned with confidence. The specimen sequenced was blood. The sequence in DNA is TGCGCCAGCAGCTCCGGTAGCTCTAACACTGAAGCTTTCTTT. Its translation reads: CASSSGSSNTEAFF.